This T cell receptor beta chain originates from a study of cytomegalovirus exposure and HLA in healthy donors. Findings and caveats of the study: TCR association rates varied by HLA locus in a later analysis, with DRB1 highest and HLA-C lowest. Other equally common chains were less clonally expanded than HLA-associated TCR beta chains, a later analysis showed. TCR beta V segments were, for the most part, productive about 90% or about 30% of the time in an earlier analysis. In a later analysis, a missense DCLRE1C variant was linked to TCR beta V- and J-gene trimming.

With respect to this clone: Its antigen remains unknown.

The PCR used 60 Vbeta and 13 Jbeta primers. Some clones are missing from TCRdb's copy, which holds only in-frame ones; the method was immunoSEQ multiplex PCR. The sample has tens of thousands of clones, roughly 78% seen once. The CDR3 is made up of 13 amino acids. Germline values: CDR1 GTSNPN, CDR2 SVGIG (reference sequence). The junction had 7 bases not matched to a gene; V was cut back by 5 bases and J by 5 bases. The sequence came from a man between 25 and 39 years old in good health and CMV-seronegative. This chain joins TRBV30 and TRBJ1-2, with 8 nucleotides matching TRBD1. The sequencing input was PBMCs. The CDR3 sequence: CAWGRDRPYGYTF. CDR3 DNA sequence: TGTGCCTGGGGCCGGGACAGGCCTTATGGCTACACCTTC.